This T cell receptor beta chain originates from a study of blood T cells in healthy people across ages. A J-beta primer mix and a sample-barcoded 5' primer were used in a second PCR of roughly 6 to 12 cycles. TCRdb ran MiXCR on the 5' RACE reads and lists one entry per CDR3 protein. The data contain about 780,000 distinct CDR3 sequences, around 45% of them singletons. The sample comprised blood. This clonotype originated in a man of 80 years or more in good health.

The CDR3: CASSEGQENTEAFF. The CDR3 region has the DNA TGTGCCAGCAGCGAAGGACAGGAGAACACTGAAGCTTTCTTT. V is TRBV7-9 and J is TRBJ1-1; 7 bases are shared with TRBD1. Germline CDR1 SEHNR, CDR2 FQNEAQ (reference sequence). This CDR3 region has 14 residues. J was trimmed by 1 base and V by 5 bases; bases with no gene match: 4.